This TCR beta chain was obtained from a study of cytomegalovirus exposure and HLA in healthy donors (dated by TCRdb to 2016 to 2017). A note on the overall study: In an earlier analysis of some 550 of the donors, 276 Gb of sequence data and 100 million or so unique TCR beta sequences from about 179 million T cells were reported. The study used immunosequencing to profile the T cell repertoires of approximately 630 subjects and linked those repertoires to cytomegalovirus serostatus. Four or five DR-DQ haplotypes were handled as single units for association and clustering, since linkage in the cohort was strong. Typing coverage varied by locus: about 629-640 donors for A, B, C, DRB1 and DQB1; around 560 for DQA1; about 570 for DPA1; 450 to 480 for DPB1. Every discovery cohort repertoire had been produced on one sequencing platform. A later analysis re-examined previously published TCR beta repertoires from just over 650 donors and added high-resolution HLA genotyping to investigate patterns of TCR occurrence. The study aimed to test whether signatures of past pathogen exposure could be identified by cataloging public T cell receptors. To predict cytomegalovirus infection status, the study brought together high-throughput TCR immunosequencing, statistical association of individual TCRs with disease status, and machine learning. Class I and class II HLA loci were covered by the typing at four-digit resolution. Among around 400 genotyped donors of the cohort, an average of roughly 230,000 unique TCR beta nucleotide sequences was sequenced per donor, of which 15% to 20% were non-productive. In a later genetic analysis, genome-wide SNP genotypes for about three fifths of the roughly 670 donors were used, and that subset was treated as a discovery cohort. To decide whether each TCR beta V gene segment behaved as functional or pseudogenic, an earlier analysis of 587 of the donors relied on high-throughput TCR beta sequencing. Donor age, sex, ethnicity and CMV serostatus were collected together with the repertoire data. Of the roughly 400 genotyped donors, 80% to 90% were placed in the genetic ancestry cluster associated with self-reported Caucasian donors. In addition to the first cohort of 666 subjects, a separate validation cohort of 120 different subjects was used. In the later analysis, no new phenotypic data were used to find candidate immune exposures; instead, reliance was placed on TCR beta sequences and their occurrence across donors. Around 320 gigabases of sequencing data and some 85 million unique TCR sequences were included in an early release covering about 600 HLA-typed donors.

Concerning this clone itself: Its binding antigen is unknown. Base quality data are lacking; no much larger clone is found one base away.

In total, fewer than 750 healthy bone marrow donors made up the cohort. All cohort members were sampled while nominally healthy, although unrecorded immune exposures were likely present. The donor was CMV seropositive and belonged to the group of over 250 seropositive cohort members. A peripheral blood sample was collected from each donor, and TCR beta sequencing was performed on peripheral blood mononuclear cells. The Qiagen DNeasy Blood Extraction Kit was used to extract genomic DNA from the blood cell samples. General findings and caveats noted by the study authors: A further reported finding was that TCR beta sequences accurately predicted the HLA-A and HLA-B alleles for most subjects in the first cohort. HLA typing was unavailable for some donors at each locus, so association tests used only the typed subset. A later analysis found that most CMV-associated TCR beta chains appeared HLA-restricted, with HLA associations seemingly driven largely by CMV exposure. According to a later analysis, parvovirus B19, influenza, CMV and Epstein-Barr virus appeared linked to several top co-occurrence clusters. It was suggested by the authors that the approach could potentially be generalized to other disease states and immunological phenotypes. Most TCR sequences were observed very rarely across donors, whereas some public TCRs were present in many individuals. Linkage disequilibrium might explain the correlated functional status among segregating V segments, but an unknown experimental factor could not be ruled out. Immune exposure information for the cohort was limited to CMV serostatus. In vitro tests confirmed that a few of the cytomegalovirus-associated TCR beta chains recognize cytomegalovirus antigens. Compared with equally common non-associated chains, HLA-associated TCR beta chains in a later analysis were more clonally expanded and had lower generation probabilities. In a later analysis, the rate of TCR association differed among HLA loci, with DRB1 alleles having the most associated TCRs and HLA-C alleles having the fewest. In a later genetic analysis, fewer N-insertions in productive TCRs were reported among donors in an Asian-associated ancestry cluster than the approximately 630-donor mean. The classifier was reported to diagnose cytomegalovirus status with high specificity and sensitivity in both the original cohort and the validation cohort. When HLA alleles, especially DR and DQ, strongly co-occurred, attributing TCR associations to individual alleles was difficult. This cohort had only TCR beta chains sequenced, and the lack of alpha or paired-chain data limited which features could be detected. In a later genetic analysis, a missense DCLRE1C variant was associated with V-gene and J-gene trimming of TCR beta chains, and the association was replicated in an independent cohort. A total of 150 to 200 TCR beta chains were listed by the study as associated with cytomegalovirus. A cluster of highly shared sequence variants was judged likely to represent a technical artifact of the sequencing pipeline. Because counts were too low, 15 to 20 rarely observed V segments, including chromosome 9 orphons, were left out of the earlier analysis of 587 of the donors. An earlier analysis of around 540 of the donors showed that most TCR beta V segments appeared in productive rearrangements either about 87% or about 30% of the time, which broadly matched IMGT annotations. A later analysis associated 16,951 TCR beta sequences with specific HLA alleles at a false discovery rate of 0.05. Sequencing depth was assumed to be roughly uniform across donors in the presence/absence analyses, though that assumption may not hold. Some IMGT-functional V segments, including TRBV6-2 and TRBV6-3, could not be distinguished by the 87-base-pair reads and were therefore excluded.

The library was prepared using the immunoSEQ multiplex PCR assay. The multiplex PCR relied on a mix of 60 forward primers for TCR Vbeta segments and 13 reverse primers for TCR Jbeta segments. A multiplex PCR assay on genomic DNA amplified the CDR3 region of rearranged TCR beta genes. The Illumina HiSeq System was used to sequence the amplified TCR beta libraries as 87-base-pair reads. The study's own analysis went as follows. A later analysis tallied around 82 million unique TCR beta chains across the 640 or so repertoires, and some 12 million of those chains were shared by two or more donors. Raw reads were error-corrected and collapsed into unique sequences with a nearest-neighbor algorithm that merged closely related sequences to remove PCR and sequencing errors. CDR3 sequences were aligned to IMGT reference sequences to assign V, D and J gene segments. For a sequence to be retained, a match of at least six nucleotides to both a V gene segment and a J gene segment was required. A rearrangement counted as productive if the CDR3 had no stop codons and remained in frame with V and J, and every other rearrangement counted as non-productive. Following IMGT convention, CDR3 was defined as the stretch from the second conserved V-encoded cysteine up to the conserved J-encoded phenylalanine. Sequences without an unambiguous match to a single V gene segment were excluded from the earlier analysis of about 600 of the donors. An earlier analysis of several hundred of the donors called V segments functional above 56.7% productive rearrangements and segregating when the between-donor standard deviation exceeded 5%. A statistical classification framework was developed to diagnose cytomegalovirus status using the catalog of TCR beta chain sequences. V and J gene assignment, in a later analysis, came from comparing TCR nucleotide sequences with IMGT/GENE-DB human TR gene sequences. The TCRdist pipeline was used in a later analysis to assign CDR3 sequences and most-parsimonious VDJ recombination scenarios. In a later analysis, each TCR beta chain was defined by its CDR3 amino acid sequence together with its V-gene family, and reads without a unique V-gene family were excluded. In a later analysis, approximately 640 highly shared, low-generation-probability nucleotide sequences were removed to address suspected cross-contamination and a sequencing artifact. In a later analysis, a clonal expansion index was calculated for each public chain from normalized within-repertoire ranks of inferred template counts. In a later analysis, generation probabilities were computed with a VDJ recombination model fitted to out-of-frame rearrangements, and the resulting probabilities were checked against IGoR. In a later analysis, TCR-TCR, TCR-HLA and TCR-CMV co-occurrence was scored with hypergeometric tests, and a repertoire-size bias correction was applied to TCR pairs. In a later analysis, false discovery rates were estimated by permuting HLA or CMV assignments 20 times. In a later analysis, co-occurring TCRs were grouped with DBSCAN, and TCRdist sequence similarity was added when clustering was performed within HLA-allele-positive subsets. For co-occurrence clustering, repertoires with fewer than 30,000 or more than 120,000 public chains were excluded, along with 5 or 6 repertoires with anomalous nucleotide sharing. TCRdb limited this immuneACCESS table to in-frame rearrangements with V and J called. A share of clones is missing; checked studies link under half to unresolved V genes, and the rest is unexplained. V and J calls and clone size are copied from that table; D and trimming were computed from the DNA. The sample includes more than 140,000 clones, with over 75% observed a single time. The leading ten clones occupy around 5.4% of the sample.

From its cysteine to its phenylalanine, the CDR3 spans 16 amino acids. The read is trimmed to its CDR3 DNA, 48 bases read in frame from base 1. The germline V and J ends show losses of 1 base and 3 bases respectively, and no gene match explains 9 bases of the junction. In the germline V gene (reference sequence), CDR1 corresponds to LNHDA and CDR2 to SQIVND. Material for sequencing was PBMCs. The rearrangement combines TRBV19 with TRBJ2-7; 7 junctional bases match TRBD1. This TCR was recovered from a man aged 25-45 years in good health and CMV-seropositive. In nucleotide form, the sequence is TGTGCCAGTAGTATAGCCTCCGGGACAGCCTTCTACGAGCAGTACTTC. This is translated as CASSIASGTAFYEQYF. Extended through the reference TRBV19 and TRBJ2-7 proteins, this CDR3 yields the full variable domain: DGGITQSPKYLFRKEGQNVTLSCEQNLNHDAMYWYRQDPGQGLRLIYYSQIVNDFQKGDIAEGYSVSREKKESFPLTVTSAQKNPTAFYLCASSIASGTAFYEQYFGPGTRLTVT.